Listed here are 8 T cell receptor beta chains from one sample, sequenced in a study of cytomegalovirus exposure and HLA in healthy donors. The PCR made use of 60 Vbeta and 13 Jbeta primers. The method was immunoSEQ multiplex PCR; TCRdb's version includes in-frame clones alone and lacks a portion of them. Here the sample spans more than 110,000 clones, more than 60% being singletons. Sequenced material: PBMCs. The receptors come from a male donor in good health and CMV-seronegative.

The chain combines TRBV19 with TRBJ1-5; 7 nucleotides match TRBD1. The germline V gene has CDR1 LNHDA and CDR2 SQIVND (reference sequence). This CDR3 is 14 amino acids long. Losses at the gene ends were 8 bases for V and 8 bases for J; bases not matched to a gene: 12. CDR3 amino acids: CASSDRDPWEPQHF. In DNA form, the CDR3 reads TGTGCCAGTTCAGACAGGGACCCTTGGGAGCCCCAGCATTTT.

V usage is TRBV30 and J usage is TRBJ2-5; 9 bases align to TRBD2. The V segment lost 1 base and the J segment 1 base; nucleotides outside the gene matches: 7. This CDR3 is built from 16 residues. Germline values: CDR1 GTSNPN, CDR2 SVGIG (reference sequence). The CDR3 is CAWSAPGTSPQETQYF. CDR3 nucleotides: TGTGCCTGGAGTGCCCCCGGGACTAGCCCCCAAGAGACCCAGTACTTC.

The chain is built from TRBV19 and TRBJ1-5; D is unresolved. This CDR3 is 11 amino acids long. From germline, CDR1 is LNHDA and CDR2 SQIVND (reference sequence). V shed 5 bases and J shed 9 bases, with 8 bases lying between them. The CDR3 DNA reads TGTGCCAGTAGTTCCGCGGGGCCCCAGCATTTT. Its translation is CASSSAGPQHF.

This chain joins TRBV6-5 and TRBJ2-7, with D possibly matching TRBD1 (6 bases). The CDR3 runs to 15 residues. Trimming pared 6 bases from V and 2 bases from J, leaving 17 bases between. Germline-derived CDR1 and CDR2 are MNHEY and SVGAGI. CDR3: CASSPSGVSAYEQYF. Written as DNA, the CDR3 is TGTGCCAGCAGCCCCTCAGGGGTTTCAGCCTACGAGCAGTACTTC.

This sequence joins TRBV2 and TRBJ2-3; 9 nucleotides agree with TRBD1. The CDR3 sequence is 16 residues long. Germline CDR1 and CDR2: SNHLY and FYNNEI. The trim removed 6 bases at V and 2 bases at J, leaving 9 bases unmatched. The CDR3 is CASSALRDRDTDTQYF. CDR3 bases: TGTGCCAGCAGCGCTTTACGGGACAGGGACACAGATACGCAGTATTTT.

This clone appeared a few times. The sample contains more than one DNA sequence encoding this CDR3. The rearrangement uses TRBV30 and TRBJ1-1; D remains unclear. Germline V gives CDR1 GTSNPN, CDR2 SVGIG (reference sequence). V shed 3 bases and J shed 5 bases, with 7 bases lying between them. The length of the CDR3 is 11 residues. The CDR3 DNA reads TGTGCCTGGAGCCCCGGGACTGAAGCTTTCTTT. It is translated as CAWSPGTEAFF.

This chain uses TRBV27 with TRBJ2-3; 8 bases are shared with TRBD1. Germline V gives CDR1 MNHEY, CDR2 SMNVEV (reference sequence). The CDR3 length is 15 residues. J gave up 1 base and V 5 bases, and 5 bases lay outside the gene matches. The CDR3, as DNA: TGTGCCAGCAGTCCCAGGGGGCCGGGCACAGATACGCAGTATTTT. This translates into CASSPRGPGTDTQYF.

The chain employs TRBV19 and TRBJ2-2; 9 positions agree with TRBD1. The trim removed 0 bases at V and 5 bases at J, leaving 10 bases unmatched. Germline-derived CDR1 and CDR2 are LNHDA and SQIVND (reference sequence). The CDR3 has 18 residues. The CDR3 coding sequence is TGTGCCAGTAGTATAGATCGTTTAGGGACAGGGAATACCGGGGAGCTGTTTTTT. It encodes CASSIDRLGTGNTGELFF.